Sequencing of this T cell receptor beta chain was carried out in a study of control samples from healthy donors and cancer patients. V shed 1 base and J shed 3 bases, with 10 bases lying between them. The CDR3 runs to 14 residues. The V gene's germline CDR1 is MGHRA and CDR2 YSYEKL. Some clones are missing from TCRdb's copy, which holds only in-frame ones; the method was immunoSEQ multiplex PCR. The repertoire holds around 150,000 clones, with around 86% as singletons. What was sequenced was blood. This clonotype originated in a man between 25 and 39 years old in good health. This chain joins TRBV4-1 and TRBJ2-7; D remains unclear. In DNA, the CDR3 is TGCGCCAGCAGCCAAGTTACAGCTTACTACGAGCAGTACTTC. Residues: CASSQVTAYYEQYF.